The source of this T cell receptor (beta chain) is a study of CD8 T cells in Susac syndrome. CDR3 size: 16 residues. Germline loops: CDR1 DFQATT, CDR2 SNEGSKA (reference sequence). V lost 3 bases and J lost 0, with 15 bases in between. This clonotype is a singleton in its sample. Negative isolation was used for CD8+ and CD4+ T cells and FACS enrichment for TEMRA cells. An amount of RNA that ranged from about 0.45 to 1 ug was reverse transcribed with random hexamers. TCRdb passed the immunoSEQ multiplex PCR reads through MiXCR, listing each CDR3 protein once. Here the sample spans about 140,000 distinct CDR3 sequences, around 96% being singletons.

Sequenced: CD4+ T cells from PBMCs. This receptor was taken from a human donor with multiple sclerosis. The chain carries TRBV20-1 and TRBJ2-1; D is unresolved. CDR3 bases: TGCAGTGCTAGCAATGGTAGGACGATCTCCTACAATGAGCAGTTCTTC. This translates into CSASNGRTISYNEQFF.